This TCR beta chain came from a study of T cell repertoires in cytomegalovirus infection. Study-level information: CMV infection and matching HLA type were both indicated by public TCR beta signatures.

Concerning this clonotype: The antigen remains undetermined.

TCRdb redid the calling of the reads with MiXCR, one entry per CDR3 protein. The data show some 680,000 distinct CDR3 sequences, 35% to 40% seen once. Study-wide results and caveats: Identification of carriers of CMV plus the relevant HLA was performed using cumulative public TCR beta family frequency. Dominant in the ex vivo response were TCR beta clonotypes restricted by HLA-C and specific for CMV.

This receptor was taken from a human donor in good health (CMV status not recorded). Some clones in this sample may be carry-over from other donors' samples. The source material was PBMCs.

In DNA form, the CDR3 reads TGTGCCAGCAGCGGGGTCTCCGGCCTCTCCTACGAGCAGTACTTC. Translated, it gives CASSGVSGLSYEQYF. The gene calls are TRBV7-4 and TRBJ2-7, with D hard to call. The CDR3 has 15 residues. Trimming cost V 5 bases and J 0 bases, with 14 bases left between them. Germline values: CDR1 SGHVT, CDR2 SQSDAQ.